A selection of T cell receptor beta chains follows, all from one sample in a study of T cells in localized non-small cell lung cancer. Clones were read by immunoSEQ multiplex PCR, and TCRdb kept only the in-frame ones, dropping some. The sample comprises tens of thousands of clones, about 89% of which are singletons, and 20% to 25% rests with the top ten. The material sequenced was peripheral blood, taken before any cancer treatment. These receptors all come from a man aged 40 to 69 with stage I squamous cell lung carcinoma. CDR3s include the opening cysteine and the closing phenylalanine or tryptophan. A D gene is named only where the DNA matches it firmly. Where a row states a size, it is once, few, many or the class of an expanded clone; other rows omit it.

d_call: NA
clone_size: NA
v_call: TRBV30
j_call: TRBJ1-3
cdr3_nt: TGTGCCTGGAGGTTGTGGGACTCTGGAAACACCATATATTTT
cdr3_aa: CAWRLWDSGNTIYF

d_call: TRBD1
clone_size: NA
v_call: TRBV6-7
j_call: TRBJ1-2
cdr3_nt: TGTGCCAGCAAACGGGACAGGACTAACTATGGCTACACCTTC
cdr3_aa: CASKRDRTNYGYTF

d_call: TRBD1
clone_size: NA
v_call: TRBV7-2
j_call: TRBJ2-1
cdr3_nt: TGTGCCAGCAGCTTTACGGGACAGGGGGGCTACAATGAGCAGTTCTTC
cdr3_aa: CASSFTGQGGYNEQFF

d_call: NA
clone_size: NA
v_call: TRBV10-2
j_call: TRBJ1-1
cdr3_nt: TGCGCCAGCAGTCCACGGGCGCCAGGGGTGAACACTGAAGCTTTCTTT
cdr3_aa: CASSPRAPGVNTEAFF

d_call: NA
clone_size: NA
v_call: TRBV11-2
j_call: TRBJ1-3
cdr3_nt: TGTGCCAGCAGCCCGAGGGCCCACCGGTCTGGAAACACCATATATTTT
cdr3_aa: CASSPRAHRSGNTIYF

d_call: NA
clone_size: NA
v_call: TRBV11-2
j_call: TRBJ2-7
cdr3_nt: TGTGCCAGCAGCGGGACATTGATCGAGCAGTACTTC
cdr3_aa: CASSGTLIEQYF

d_call: NA
clone_size: NA
v_call: TRBV5-1
j_call: TRBJ2-2
cdr3_nt: TGCGCCAGCAGCTTGGGGGTGGACACCGGGGAGCTGTTTTTT
cdr3_aa: CASSLGVDTGELFF

d_call: TRBD1
clone_size: NA
v_call: TRBV12-5
j_call: TRBJ2-7
cdr3_nt: TGTGCTAGTGGTTTGGTGGTAGGCTTAGGGGGACAGGGGCGCTACGAGCAGTACTTC
cdr3_aa: CASGLVVGLGGQGRYEQYF

d_call: TRBD1
clone_size: NA
v_call: TRBV18
j_call: TRBJ2-3
cdr3_nt: TGTGCCAGCTCACTCGGGACAGGGGCCACAGATACGCAGTATTTT
cdr3_aa: CASSLGTGATDTQYF

d_call: TRBD2
clone_size: NA
v_call: TRBV2
j_call: TRBJ2-1
cdr3_nt: TGTGCCAGCAGTGTCCCTTTAGCGGGGAGCTCCTACAATGAGCAGTTCTTC
cdr3_aa: CASSVPLAGSSYNEQFF

d_call: NA
clone_size: NA
v_call: TRBV25-1
j_call: TRBJ1-4
cdr3_nt: TGTGCCAGCAGTGACACGAAGGGAGCTAATGAAAAACTGTTTTTT
cdr3_aa: CASSDTKGANEKLFF

d_call: NA
clone_size: NA
v_call: TRBV5-4
j_call: TRBJ2-5
cdr3_nt: TGTGCCAGCAGCTTGGGGGGGATAGGAGAGACCCAGTACTTC
cdr3_aa: CASSLGGIGETQYF

d_call: NA
clone_size: NA
v_call: TRBV5-1
j_call: TRBJ2-5
cdr3_nt: TGCGCCAGCAGCACTTTAGCGGATCAGCAAGAGACCCAGTACTTC
cdr3_aa: CASSTLADQQETQYF

d_call: NA
clone_size: NA
v_call: TRBV30
j_call: TRBJ1-5
cdr3_nt: TGTGCCTGGAGTAGCAGTTACAATCAGCCCCAGCATTTT
cdr3_aa: CAWSSSYNQPQHF

d_call: NA
clone_size: NA
v_call: TRBV5-4
j_call: TRBJ2-7
cdr3_nt: TGTGCCAGCAGCGCGTGGACAGACTCCTACGAGCAGTACTTC
cdr3_aa: CASSAWTDSYEQYF

d_call: NA
clone_size: NA
v_call: TRBV19
j_call: TRBJ2-1
cdr3_nt: TGTGCCAGTACCCTGGACAATGAGCAGTTCTTC
cdr3_aa: CASTLDNEQFF

d_call: NA
clone_size: NA
v_call: TRBV7-9
j_call: TRBJ1-6
cdr3_nt: TGTGCCAGCAGCCGAGACAGTTATAATTCACCCCTCCACTTT
cdr3_aa: CASSRDSYNSPLHF

d_call: NA
clone_size: once
v_call: TRBV2
j_call: TRBJ1-1
cdr3_nt: TGTGCCAGCATGCACAGGCGCGTGGGCACTGAAGCTTTCTTT
cdr3_aa: CASMHRRVGTEAFF

d_call: NA
clone_size: NA
v_call: TRBV19
j_call: TRBJ2-2
cdr3_nt: TGTGCCAGTAGCGAACAGGGTACCGGGGAGCTGTTTTTT
cdr3_aa: CASSEQGTGELFF

d_call: TRBD2
clone_size: NA
v_call: TRBV2
j_call: TRBJ2-5
cdr3_nt: TGTGCCAGCAGTGAGACGGGACTAGCCGTGGAGACCCAGTACTTC
cdr3_aa: CASSETGLAVETQYF

d_call: TRBD1
clone_size: NA
v_call: TRBV18
j_call: TRBJ1-5
cdr3_nt: TGTGCCAGCTCCCCTGACAGGGATAGCAATCAGCCCCAGCATTTT
cdr3_aa: CASSPDRDSNQPQHF

d_call: NA
clone_size: NA
v_call: TRBV6-1
j_call: TRBJ1-2
cdr3_nt: TGTGCCAGCAGTGAATGGCAAGGGCGCTACACCTTC
cdr3_aa: CASSEWQGRYTF

d_call: TRBD1
clone_size: NA
v_call: TRBV18
j_call: TRBJ1-1
cdr3_nt: TGTGCCAGCTCCGGACAGGGGGAAGATACTGAAGCTTTCTTT
cdr3_aa: CASSGQGEDTEAFF

d_call: TRBD1
clone_size: NA
v_call: TRBV6-5
j_call: TRBJ1-2
cdr3_nt: TGTGCCAGCACCGGACAGGCAGCTAACTATGGCTACACCTTC
cdr3_aa: CASTGQAANYGYTF

d_call: NA
clone_size: NA
v_call: TRBV4-2
j_call: TRBJ1-2
cdr3_nt: TGTGCCAGCAGCCAAGGAACGGGTTATGGCTACACCTTC
cdr3_aa: CASSQGTGYGYTF

d_call: NA
clone_size: NA
v_call: TRBV5-1
j_call: TRBJ1-6
cdr3_nt: TGCGCCAGCAGCGGCGGTAGGACGGCGAATTCACCCCTCCACTTT
cdr3_aa: CASSGGRTANSPLHF